This TCR beta chain comes out of a study of blood T cell repertoires in COVID-19. For the study at large: PBMCs, B-cell-depleted T cells, or T cells provided the cDNA or gDNA that made up the material.

Produced via immunoSEQ multiplex PCR; TCRdb's table is partial and in-frame only. The sample records 150,000 to 200,000 clones, more than 75% being singletons. This clonotype was sampled from a man aged 35 to 55 with active or convalescent COVID-19. Specimen: peripheral blood.

The CDR3 sequence: CASSFSGREGVTQYF. The CDR3, as DNA: TGTGCCAGCAGCTTCTCGGGGCGGGAGGGGGTTACGCAGTATTTT. The V and J genes are TRBV11-2 and TRBJ2-3; 9 bases fit TRBD2. Trimming took 3 bases from V and 8 from J; bases not matched to a gene: 9. The CDR3 has 15 residues. Germline V gives CDR1 SGHAT, CDR2 FQNNGV.